This T cell receptor beta chain was recovered during a study of blood T cell repertoires in COVID-19. Study in general: Material from acute and convalescent COVID-19 was sourced from the United States, Italy and Spain.

Authors' data handling: Amplification with reference gene primers provided the estimates of nucleated cell counts. The table came from immunoSEQ multiplex PCR; TCRdb's copy has only in-frame clones and leaves some out. D and trimming come from the DNA, and the V and J calls and clone size come from that table. The data contain more than 65,000 clones, just under 80% of them singletons. This CDR3 spans 14 amino acids. V lost 2 bases, J lost 2 bases, and 4 bases lay in between. Germline V CDR1 and CDR2: LGHDT, YNNKEL (reference sequence). The sample consisted of peripheral blood. The TCR was taken from a human donor in a cohort sampled during active COVID-19. This sequence joins TRBV3-1 (or the pseudogene TRBV3-2) and TRBJ2-6; D is unresolved. Written as DNA, the CDR3 is TGTGCCAGCAGCCAATATACTGGGGCCAACGTCCTGACTTTC. This codes for CASSQYTGANVLTF.